These T cell receptor beta chains were read from a single sample in a study of T-cell reconstitution after alpha-beta-depleted transplantation in children. Each CDR3 protein is one row after TCRdb ran MiXCR on the PCR reads. The sample lists more than 150,000 distinct CDR3 sequences, roughly 14% occurring once. The specimen comprised PBMCs from the stem cell graft donor, sampled from the stem cell graft. These receptors originate from a human donor who donated a stem cell graft to a child with acute lymphoblastic leukemia. Each CDR3 is given with its conserved first and last residue. D genes are given only for firm matches. Clone size appears in some rows only: once, few, many, or a class for an expanded clone.

J gene | clone size | D gene | V gene | CDR3 DNA | CDR3 protein
TRBJ2-5 | NA | TRBD2 | TRBV7-8 | TGTGCCAGCAGCTTGCGGGGGATACAAGAGACCCAGTACTTC | CASSLRGIQETQYF
TRBJ2-5 | many | NA | TRBV5-1 | TGTGCCAGCAGCAGGGGACTCCAAGAGACCCAGTACTTC | CASSRGLQETQYF
TRBJ2-4 | NA | NA | TRBV13 | TGTGCCAGCAGCTTAGCTATCGCAGGGAGAAACATTCAGTACTTC | CASSLAIAGRNIQYF
TRBJ2-3 | many | TRBD1 | TRBV12-3/TRBV12-4 | TGTGCCAGCAGTTTTGGGCAGGGGGCAAGTGATACGCAGTATTTT | CASSFGQGASDTQYF
TRBJ2-1 | many | TRBD2 | TRBV25-1 | TGTGCCAGCAGCAGCGGGGGGCGGGAGGGTTATGAGCAGTTCTTC | CASSSGGREGYEQFF
TRBJ2-2 | NA | TRBD2 | TRBV5-1 | TGCGCCAGCAGCTTGGAGCCAGCGGGAGGGGAGAACACCGGGGAGCTGTTTTTT | CASSLEPAGGENTGELFF
TRBJ2-7 | NA | TRBD1 | TRBV7-9 | TGTGCCAGCAGCTTGCCGGCCAGGGGGCGGGAGCAGTACTTC | CASSLPARGREQYF
TRBJ2-1 | few | TRBD2 | TRBV20-1 | TGCAGTGCTACATCCGGGACTAGGCCCAACAATGAGCAGTTCTTC | CSATSGTRPNNEQFF
TRBJ2-3 | few | NA | TRBV5-1 | TGCGCCAGCAGGTTGGATAGGGGTGGCACAGATACGCAGTATTTT | CASRLDRGGTDTQYF
TRBJ1-4 | few | NA | TRBV19 | TGTGCCAGTAGTATACAGGGAGGGGATGAAAAACTGTTTTTT | CASSIQGGDEKLFF
TRBJ2-3 | many | TRBD2 | TRBV7-2 | TGTGCCAGCAGCGTAGCGGGGCTACTCACAGATACGCAGTATTTT | CASSVAGLLTDTQYF
TRBJ1-4 | many | NA | TRBV5-5 | TGTGCCAGCAGCCCCAGGGACGGATCTAATGAAAAACTGTTTTTT | CASSPRDGSNEKLFF
TRBJ2-5 | many | TRBD2 | TRBV28 | TGTGCCAGCAGAACTCCACTAGCGGGAGCAGTTGAGACCCAGTACTTC | CASRTPLAGAVETQYF